This T cell receptor (beta chain) is from a study of identical twins. Healthy Caucasians alone served as donors. TCRdb called the 5' RACE reads again in MiXCR, with one record for every CDR3 protein. Counted here are 350,000 to 400,000 distinct CDR3 sequences, approximately 9.1% occurring once; the ten biggest clones make up approximately 9.3%. The sequenced sample consisted of naive T cells sorted from blood. This receptor was taken from a woman between 45 and 65 years old in good health.

In DNA form, the CDR3 reads TGTGCTAGTGGTTTGGGAGGAAAAGGGGAGGGTCCAGAGACCCAGTACTTC. Translating gives CASGLGGKGEGPETQYF. The J gene is TRBJ2-5, the V gene TRBV12-5; 7 bases fit TRBD2. This CDR3 is 17 amino acids long. Germline values: CDR1 LGHNT, CDR2 FRNRAP. The trim removed 1 base at V and 4 bases at J, leaving 12 bases unmatched.